The 2 T cell receptor beta chains below all came from one sample that was sequenced in a study of cytomegalovirus exposure and HLA in healthy donors. The table came from immunoSEQ multiplex PCR; TCRdb's copy has only in-frame clones and leaves some out. The data contain about 71,000 clones, 94% of them singletons. The sequencing input was PBMCs. All receptors derive from a man between 18 and 29 years old in good health and CMV-seropositive.

V is TRBV7-6 and J is TRBJ1-1; 7 nucleotides line up with TRBD1. Germline trimming cut 1 base from V and 5 bases from J; bases unmatched to any gene: 4. This CDR3 contains 14 residues. Looked up from germline, CDR1 is SGHVS and CDR2 is FNYEAQ. CDR3 sequence reads: CASSLEGAKTEAFF. The CDR3 nucleotides read TGTGCCAGCAGCTTAGAGGGGGCGAAGACTGAAGCTTTCTTT.

This clone was seen only once. Additional DNA sequences in this sample encode the identical CDR3. CDR3 bases: TGCGCCAGCAGCTTAGGACAGGGCCAGGAGACCCAGTACTTC. It encodes CASSLGQGQETQYF. This sequence joins TRBV5-1 and TRBJ2-5, with 8 bases fitting TRBD1. CDR1 SGHRS and CDR2 YFSETQ come from the germline V gene. This CDR3 region has 14 residues. With V trimmed by 2 bases and J by 5 bases, 5 bases remained unmatched.